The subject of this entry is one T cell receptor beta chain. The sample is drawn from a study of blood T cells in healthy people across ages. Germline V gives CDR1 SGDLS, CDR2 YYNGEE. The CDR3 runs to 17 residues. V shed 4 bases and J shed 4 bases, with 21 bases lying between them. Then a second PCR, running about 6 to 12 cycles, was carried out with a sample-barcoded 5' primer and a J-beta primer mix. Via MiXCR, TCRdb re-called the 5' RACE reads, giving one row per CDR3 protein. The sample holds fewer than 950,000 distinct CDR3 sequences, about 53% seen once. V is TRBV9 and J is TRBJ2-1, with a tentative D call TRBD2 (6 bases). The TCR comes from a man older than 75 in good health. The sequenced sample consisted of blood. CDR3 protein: CASSPCTPGGVYNEQFF. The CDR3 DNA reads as TGTGCCAGCAGCCCCTGTACCCCCGGAGGGGTTTACAATGAGCAGTTCTTC.